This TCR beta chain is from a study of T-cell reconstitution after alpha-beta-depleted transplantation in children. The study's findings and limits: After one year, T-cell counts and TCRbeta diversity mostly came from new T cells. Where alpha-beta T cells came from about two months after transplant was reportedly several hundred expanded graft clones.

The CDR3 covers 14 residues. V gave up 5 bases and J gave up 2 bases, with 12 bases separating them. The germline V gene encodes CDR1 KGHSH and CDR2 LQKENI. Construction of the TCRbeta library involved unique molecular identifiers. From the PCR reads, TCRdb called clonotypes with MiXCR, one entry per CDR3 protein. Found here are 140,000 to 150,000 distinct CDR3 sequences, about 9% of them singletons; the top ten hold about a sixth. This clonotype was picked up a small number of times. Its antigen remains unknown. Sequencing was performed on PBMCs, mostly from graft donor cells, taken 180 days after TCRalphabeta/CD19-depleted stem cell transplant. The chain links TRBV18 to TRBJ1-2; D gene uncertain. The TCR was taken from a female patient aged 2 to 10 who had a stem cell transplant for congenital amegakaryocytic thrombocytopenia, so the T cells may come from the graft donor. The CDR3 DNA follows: TGTGCCAGCTCAACGGAACCGGGAAACTATGGCTACACCTTC. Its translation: CASSTEPGNYGYTF.